What follows describes a single TCR beta chain. These data come from a study of blood T cell repertoires in COVID-19. Study context: Sites in the United States, Italy and Spain provided acute and convalescent COVID-19 samples.

Germline V CDR1 and CDR2: MGHDK, SYGVNS. The V segment lost 8 bases and the J segment 3 bases; nucleotides outside the gene matches: 15. The CDR3 totals 17 residues. TCRdb keeps only in-frame clones here, not all; method: immunoSEQ multiplex PCR. The sample consists of tens of thousands of clones, 75% to 90% of them appearing once. The TCR was taken from a man between 70 and 80 years old with active or convalescent COVID-19. The sample taken for sequencing was peripheral blood. V gene TRBV25-1 combines with J gene TRBJ2-7; TRBD2 agrees at 11 bases. CDR3 DNA sequence: TGTGCCAGCTCATCGTTGGGTAGCGGGGGGGTGAGCTACGAGCAGTACTTC. Protein sequence: CASSSLGSGGVSYEQYF.